This T cell receptor beta chain is from a study of T cells after yellow fever vaccination. MiXCR, run by TCRdb on the 5' RACE reads, gives a single entry per CDR3 protein. The sample lists 350,000 to 450,000 distinct CDR3 sequences; over 15% were seen once. V was pared by 5 bases and J by 7 bases, with 14 bases between. The germline gives CDR1 SEHNR, CDR2 FQNEAQ (reference sequence). The CDR3 covers 14 residues. The sequenced sample was PBMCs, obtained before the yellow fever booster vaccination. This receptor was obtained from a man between 18 and 29 years old who received the YFV17D yellow fever vaccine. The chain recombines TRBV7-9 with TRBJ2-2; D might be TRBD1 (5 bases). Written as DNA, the CDR3 is TGTGCCAGCAGCGCGCAGGGTTTCGGCGGGGAGCTGTTTTTT. As protein: CASSAQGFGGELFF.